This T cell receptor beta chain came from a study of cytomegalovirus exposure and HLA in healthy donors. The study, taken as a whole, reports: Later work found that TCR association rates differed between HLA loci; DRB1 had the most and HLA-C the fewest. Usually a TCR sequence was rare, but some public TCRs were found in many donors. The listing of approximately 160 TCR beta chains classed them as cytomegalovirus-associated.

With respect to this clone: The antigen is not known.

The CDR3 has 14 residues. Germline CDR1 reads MNHEY; CDR2 reads SVGAGI. Trimming at V came to 5 bases and at J to 7 bases, leaving 9 bases not matched to a gene. Healthy bone marrow donors made up the donor group. A multiplex PCR was run with 60 Vbeta primers and 13 Jbeta primers. Assay: immunoSEQ multiplex PCR; the TCRdb copy retains only in-frame clones and omits some. The data show about 170,000 clones, with approximately 65% seen just once and 2.5% to 3% held by the top ten. The clonotype comes from a man aged 35-49 years in good health and CMV-seronegative. Sequencing was carried out using PBMCs. The V gene is TRBV6-5, the J gene TRBJ1-1, with 8 bases identical to TRBD1. Written as DNA, the CDR3 is TGTGCCAGCAGTCGACAGGGGTCCGTAGTTGAAGCTTTCTTT. Protein sequence: CASSRQGSVVEAFF.